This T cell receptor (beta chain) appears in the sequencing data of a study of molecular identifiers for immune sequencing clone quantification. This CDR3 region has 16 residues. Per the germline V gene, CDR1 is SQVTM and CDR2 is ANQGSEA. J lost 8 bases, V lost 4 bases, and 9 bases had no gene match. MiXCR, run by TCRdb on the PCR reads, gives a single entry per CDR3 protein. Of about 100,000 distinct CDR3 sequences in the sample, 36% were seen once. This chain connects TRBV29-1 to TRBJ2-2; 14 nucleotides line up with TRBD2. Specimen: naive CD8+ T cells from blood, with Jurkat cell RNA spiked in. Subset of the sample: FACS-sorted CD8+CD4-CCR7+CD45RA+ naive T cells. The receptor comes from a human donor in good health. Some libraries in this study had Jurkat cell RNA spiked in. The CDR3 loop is CSVAGQGLAGAGELFF. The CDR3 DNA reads TGCAGCGTTGCGGGCCAGGGACTAGCGGGAGCTGGGGAGCTGTTTTTT.